Shown below are 17 T cell receptor beta chains from a single sample sequenced in a study of a mutant IDH1 vaccine in newly diagnosed glioma. Time point defined: week 35, safety follow-up. In every dose of vaccine, 300 ug of mutant IDH1 20-mer peptide was given alongside topical imiquimod. Their specific antigens are unknown. Measured with immunoSEQ multiplex PCR; TCRdb has only the in-frame clones, and not every one. The sample includes approximately 44,000 clones, about 82% seen only once; the top ten take more than 10%. Material: PBMCs, obtained from a glioma patient whose treatment included an IDH1 peptide vaccine. Source of these receptors: a man in his forties or fifties with glioma.

Turning to this clone: A read error may produce the germline difference seen at one junction end. The rearrangement links TRBV11-2 to TRBJ2-2, with D hard to call. CDR1 and CDR2 from the germline V gene are SGHAT and FQNNGV. CDR3 length: 14 residues. CDR3 nucleotides: TGTGCCAGCAGCCAAACCAAGAACCCCGGGGAGCTGTTTTTT. As protein: CASSQTKNPGELFF.

This clone was observed a few times. This chain links TRBV7-2 with TRBJ2-7; D is possibly TRBD1 or TRBD2 (5 bases each). The CDR3 runs 15 residues. The V gene's germline CDR1 is SGHTA and CDR2 FQGNSA. The V end was cut by 1 base, the J end by 2 bases, with 12 bases between. The CDR3, as DNA: TGTGCCAGCAGCTTAGAGGCAGGGACCACCTACGAGCAGTACTTC. Translating it yields CASSLEAGTTYEQYF.

The chain has TRBV19 and TRBJ2-3; TRBD2 agrees at 11 bases. With 8 bases clipped from V and 5 bases from J, the junction kept 6 bases outside the gene matches. CDR1 and CDR2 from the germline V gene are LNHDA and SQIVND (reference sequence). This CDR3 is built from 14 residues. The CDR3 spells CASHSGRDKDTQYF. CDR3 DNA sequence: TGTGCCAGTCATAGCGGGAGGGATAAAGATACGCAGTATTTT. The full variable domain, in which reference TRBV19 and TRBJ2-3 provide the parts outside the CDR3, is DGGITQSPKYLFRKEGQNVTLSCEQNLNHDAMYWYRQDPGQGLRLIYYSQIVNDFQKGDIAEGYSVSREKKESFPLTVTSAQKNPTAFYLCASHSGRDKDTQYFGPGTRLTVL.

The CDR3 DNA follows: TGTGCCAGCAGCTCTAAGGAAGGGCACGATCAGCCCCAGCATTTT. Translation gives CASSSKEGHDQPQHF. The rearrangement links TRBV5-5 to TRBJ1-5; D is uncertain. The CDR3 length is 15 residues. Germline V gene sequence: CDR1 SGHKS, CDR2 YYEKEE (reference sequence). V was trimmed by 3 bases and J by 5 bases, leaving 15 bases between them.

The chain combines TRBV5-8 with TRBJ2-2, with 7 bases identical to TRBD2. Unmatched junction bases numbered 13, after V lost 4 bases and J lost 7 bases. From germline, CDR1 is SGHTS and CDR2 YDEGEE. The CDR3 is 16 amino acids. CDR3 protein: CASSPGSGMGVGELFF. CDR3 nucleotides: TGTGCCAGCAGCCCGGGGAGCGGGATGGGAGTCGGGGAGCTGTTTTTT.

V gene TRBV7-9 combines with J gene TRBJ2-6, with D possibly being TRBD1 (6 bases). CDR3 size: 16 residues. The ends were cut back, 8 bases at V and 0 bases at J, with 14 bases in the middle. Per germline, CDR1 SEHNR and CDR2 FQNEAQ (reference sequence). CDR3 in DNA: TGTGCCAGCCGCCGGGACATTTTCTCTGGGGCCAACGTCCTGACTTTC. Encoded protein: CASRRDIFSGANVLTF.

This chain uses TRBV18 with TRBJ2-7, with a weak D call TRBD1 (6 bases). Germline V gives CDR1 KGHSH, CDR2 LQKENI. This CDR3 region has 15 residues. Trimming removed 6 bases at V and 1 base at J, with 16 bases between. The CDR3 loop reads CASSPNRDNSYEQYF. DNA for the CDR3: TGTGCCAGCTCTCCGAACCGGGACAATTCCTACGAGCAGTACTTC.

The J gene is TRBJ2-5, the V gene TRBV4-1, with TRBD2 matching over 8 bases. Germline CDR1 and CDR2: MGHRA and YSYEKL. This CDR3 spans 17 amino acids. Trimming cost V 3 bases and J 7 bases; bases outside gene matches: 16. CDR3 sequence: CASSHPNEREGLPTQYF. The DNA for the CDR3 is TGCGCCAGCAGCCATCCCAACGAACGGGAGGGCCTGCCGACCCAGTACTTC.

The J gene is TRBJ2-3, the V gene TRBV19; no reliable D call. The germline CDR1 and CDR2 sequences are LNHDA and SQIVND (reference sequence). CDR3 length equals 13 residues. V lost 2 bases, J lost 3 bases, and 6 bases lay in between. In nucleotides, the CDR3 is TGTGCCAGTAGTATAATATTGACAGATACGCAGTATTTT. This gives the protein CASSIILTDTQYF.

This chain uses TRBV12-5 with TRBJ1-2, with D perhaps TRBD1 (6 bases). CDR1 LGHNT and CDR2 FRNRAP come from the germline V gene. Trimming shortened V by 3 bases and J by 5 bases, and 13 bases separated the two germline ends. CDR3 length: 14 amino acids. The CDR3 sequence: CASGLFSGTYGYTF. CDR3 sequence (DNA): TGTGCTAGTGGTTTATTTTCTGGGACATATGGCTACACCTTC.

This clone was found once. This rearrangement joins TRBV7-9 to TRBJ1-1; D is unclear. V lost 5 bases, J lost 2 bases, and 12 bases lay in between. The length of the CDR3 is 14 residues. Germline CDR1 and CDR2: SEHNR and FQNEAQ (reference sequence). The chain's CDR3 is CASSTNGLNTEAFF. CDR3 nucleotides: TGTGCCAGCAGCACGAATGGGTTAAACACTGAAGCTTTCTTT.

The V call is TRBV6-6, the J call TRBJ2-2, with D perhaps assigned TRBD1 or TRBD2 (5 bases each). Germline CDR1 is MNHNY and CDR2 is SVGAGI (reference sequence). The CDR3 spans 14 residues. Trimming took 0 bases from V and 4 from J, leaving 6 bases between them. The CDR3 reads CASSYSRGTGELFF. The CDR3 nucleotides are TGTGCCAGCAGTTACTCGAGGGGCACCGGGGAGCTGTTTTTT.

V is TRBV5-4 and J is TRBJ2-3; no reliable D call. V shed 5 bases and J shed 0 bases, with 10 bases lying between them. This CDR3 spans 14 amino acids. CDR1 is SGHNT, CDR2 YYREEE, per germline (reference sequence). The CDR3 here is CASSRPTSTDTQYF. The CDR3 DNA reads as TGTGCCAGCAGTCGGCCTACCAGCACAGATACGCAGTATTTT.

This chain connects TRBV6-1 to TRBJ2-7; D possibly uses TRBD1 or TRBD2 (5 bases each). Germline-derived CDR1 and CDR2 are MNHNS and SASEGT. The V end lost 4 bases, the J end lost 3 bases, and 16 bases lay between the germline ends. This CDR3 comprises 15 residues. Here the CDR3 reads CASSGVGDAYYEQYF. DNA of the CDR3: TGTGCCAGCAGTGGGGTGGGGGACGCTTACTACGAGCAGTACTTC.

This sequence joins TRBV27 and TRBJ2-5; D is possibly TRBD1 (6 bases). Germline V lookup: CDR1 MNHEY, CDR2 SMNVEV (reference sequence). This CDR3 is built from 14 residues. V lost 6 bases to trimming and J lost 1 base, with 12 bases between them. The DNA of the CDR3 is TGTGCCAGCAGCCGCCAGGGGAGCCAAGAGACCCAGTACTTC. Protein: CASSRQGSQETQYF.

The chain uses TRBV6-6 and TRBJ2-2; D is unclear. CDR3 length equals 14 residues. In germline, CDR1 is MNHNY, CDR2 SVGAGI (reference sequence). Trimming cost V 5 bases and J 6 bases, with 13 bases left between them. In DNA form, the CDR3 reads TGTGCCAGCAGTCAACCCTCGTTCGCCGGGGAGCTGTTTTTT. It is translated as CASSQPSFAGELFF.

By sample share, this clone is medium-sized (0.01 to 0.1%). The V and J genes are TRBV19 and TRBJ2-1, with D perhaps given as TRBD1 or TRBD2 (5 bases each). Per germline, CDR1 LNHDA and CDR2 SQIVND (reference sequence). V was pared by 7 bases and J by 0 bases, with 16 bases between. The CDR3 length is 16 residues. CDR3 nucleotide sequence: TGTGCCAGTACCCCAGAGTGGGGGAGCTCCTACAATGAGCAGTTCTTC. This gives the protein CASTPEWGSSYNEQFF. The complete variable domain, with remaining parts taken from reference TRBV19 and TRBJ2-1, reads DGGITQSPKYLFRKEGQNVTLSCEQNLNHDAMYWYRQDPGQGLRLIYYSQIVNDFQKGDIAEGYSVSREKKESFPLTVTSAQKNPTAFYLCASTPEWGSSYNEQFFGPGTRLTVL.